These 19 T cell receptor beta chains were sequenced from one sample in a study of CD8+ T cells in alopecia areata. The sequencing template was cDNA reverse transcribed from extracted RNA. TCRdb's copy holds only in-frame clones and misses some; the assay was immunoSEQ multiplex PCR. The sample contains 130,000 or so clones, roughly 50% of which appear only once. Source material: NKG2D-low CD8+ T cells sorted from blood. Every receptor here comes from a human donor with alopecia areata.

The chain combines TRBV11-2 with TRBJ2-7; 9 bases line up with TRBD1. Germline V gene data show CDR1 as SGHAT and CDR2 as FQNNGV. The CDR3 loop spans 14 amino acids. With 3 bases clipped from V and 5 bases from J, the junction kept 5 bases outside the gene matches. Written as DNA, the CDR3 is TGTGCCAGCAGCTTGGGGACAGGGTTTGACGAGCAGTACTTC. Translated: CASSLGTGFDEQYF. Combining the CDR3 with reference TRBV11-2 and TRBJ2-7 gives the whole variable domain EAGVAQSPRYKIIEKRQSVAFWCNPISGHATLYWYQQILGQGPKLLIQFQNNGVVDDSQLPKDRFSAERLKGVDSTLKIQPAKLEDSAVYLCASSLGTGFDEQYFGPGTRLTVT.

This chain links TRBV5-6 with TRBJ2-7; 8 bases agree with TRBD2. Germline trimming cut 0 bases from V and 2 bases from J; bases unmatched to any gene: 1. The CDR3 is 14 amino acids. Germline assignment: CDR1 SGHDT and CDR2 YYEEEE. CDR3: CASSLGLAPYEQYF. The DNA of the CDR3 is TGTGCCAGCAGCTTGGGACTAGCGCCCTACGAGCAGTACTTC.

This chain uses TRBV2 with TRBJ2-6, with D perhaps TRBD2 (6 bases). CDR3 length: 16 residues. The germline CDR1 and CDR2 sequences are SNHLY and FYNNEI. Trimming stripped 7 bases from V and 0 bases from J, with 13 bases between. CDR3 DNA sequence: TGTGCCAGCAATGCGGGACCGAGCTCTGGGGCCAACGTCCTGACTTTC. Its translation is CASNAGPSSGANVLTF.

As to this clone: Other DNA sequences in the sample encode the same CDR3. This rearrangement joins TRBV30 to TRBJ1-1; D ambiguous. Germline V CDR1 and CDR2: GTSNPN, SVGIG (reference sequence). CDR3 length: 12 amino acids. The germline V and J ends were trimmed by 0 bases and 1 base, with 3 bases remaining between them. The CDR3 DNA follows: TGTGCCTGGAGTGTAGGGAACACTGAAGCTTTCTTT. Translated: CAWSVGNTEAFF.

Turning to this clone: Additional DNA sequences in this sample encode the identical CDR3. The chain joins TRBV29-1 to TRBJ1-2, with D hard to call. Germline-derived CDR1 and CDR2 are SQVTM and ANQGSEA. Deletions cut 0 bases from V and 2 bases from J, with 7 bases between. There are 13 residues in the CDR3. The CDR3 spells CSVEDLGNYGYTF. DNA of the CDR3: TGCAGCGTTGAAGATCTAGGGAACTATGGCTACACCTTC. Complete variable domain (other parts from reference TRBV29-1 and TRBJ1-2): SAVISQKPSRDICQRGTSLTIQCQVDSQVTMMFWYRQQPGQSLTLIATANQGSEATYESGFVIDKFPISRPNLTFSTLTVSNMSPEDSSIYLCSVEDLGNYGYTFGSGTRLTVV.

J is TRBJ2-3 and V is TRBV29-1; 10 positions match TRBD2. CDR3 length: 16 amino acids. Germline assignment: CDR1 SQVTM and CDR2 ANQGSEA. Trimming at V came to 0 bases and at J to 4 bases, leaving 7 bases not matched to a gene. For the CDR3, the DNA is TGCAGCGTTGAAGATCGGGATAGCGGGAGGTCAGATACGCAGTATTTT. Its translation is CSVEDRDSGRSDTQYF.

This chain links TRBV4-1 with TRBJ1-5, with TRBD1 as a possible D gene (6 bases). CDR3 length: 14 amino acids. Trimming removed 1 base at V and 6 bases at J, with 10 bases between. Germline V gene lookup returns CDR1 MGHRA and CDR2 YSYEKL. In DNA, the CDR3 is TGCGCCAGCAGCCAAGGAACAGGGACTCAGCCCCAGCATTTT. Encoded protein: CASSQGTGTQPQHF.

The CDR3 region has the DNA TGTGCCAGCAGCTTAGATGGAGACAGTGAAGCTTTCTTT. Translating it yields CASSLDGDSEAFF. The gene calls are TRBV11-2 and TRBJ1-1, with D possibly TRBD1 on 5 matching bases. V gave up 0 bases and J gave up 7 bases, with 9 bases separating them. The CDR3 is made up of 13 amino acids. Germline V lookup: CDR1 SGHAT, CDR2 FQNNGV.

This chain joins TRBV27 and TRBJ1-6, with TRBD1 matching 8 bases. Germline V lookup: CDR1 MNHEY, CDR2 SMNVEV (reference sequence). The CDR3 length is 15 residues. The trim removed 6 bases at V and 8 bases at J, leaving 9 bases unmatched. The CDR3 bases are TGTGCCAGCAGGGAAAACAGGGGGAAGTATTCACCCCTCCACTTT. Residues: CASRENRGKYSPLHF.

This clone was detected only a few times. Other nucleotide sequences in the sample specify the same CDR3. V and J are TRBV29-1 and TRBJ2-2; D gene ambiguous. The CDR3 contains 13 residues. V lost 6 bases to trimming and J lost 0 bases, with 8 bases between them. The germline V gene encodes CDR1 SQVTM and CDR2 ANQGSEA. The CDR3 region is CSVHRANTGELFF. The CDR3, as DNA: TGCAGCGTGCACCGGGCGAACACCGGGGAGCTGTTTTTT.

In this sample, this clone turned up a few times. V gene TRBV7-9 combines with J gene TRBJ2-1; TRBD2 matches 7 bases. The CDR3 is 11 amino acids. Germline V lookup: CDR1 SEHNR, CDR2 FQNEAQ (reference sequence). The junction had 1 base not matched to a gene; V was cut back by 5 bases and J by 9 bases. The CDR3 spells CASSTSAEQFF. The CDR3 region has the DNA TGTGCCAGCAGCACTAGCGCTGAGCAGTTCTTC.

The chain carries TRBV29-1 and TRBJ2-2; D not resolved. The CDR3 sequence is 13 residues long. Germline-derived CDR1 and CDR2 are SQVTM and ANQGSEA. V was trimmed by 2 bases and J by 6 bases, leaving 10 bases between them. This CDR3 reads CSVERGFAGELFF. The CDR3, as DNA: TGCAGCGTTGAAAGAGGTTTCGCCGGGGAGCTGTTTTTT.

The chain combines TRBV2 with TRBJ2-3, with D unclear. V lost 4 bases and J lost 0, with 8 bases in between. The length of the CDR3 is 14 residues. Germline-derived CDR1 and CDR2 are SNHLY and FYNNEI. CDR3 sequence: CASSAWSSTDTQYF. The CDR3 DNA sequence: TGTGCCAGCAGTGCCTGGTCCAGCACAGATACGCAGTATTTT.

The rearrangement links TRBV30 to TRBJ1-1; D remains unclear. Germline V gene lookup returns CDR1 GTSNPN and CDR2 SVGIG (reference sequence). The CDR3 runs to 13 residues. The V gene lost 0 bases and the J gene lost 1 base, with 6 bases spanning the gap. In nucleotides, the CDR3 is TGTGCCTGGAGTGTTCCGGGGAACACTGAAGCTTTCTTT. This sequence encodes CAWSVPGNTEAFF.

This clone has more than one count but fewer than ten. V and J are TRBV5-4 and TRBJ2-7; D may correspond to TRBD1 or TRBD2 (5 bases each). V gave up 3 bases and J gave up 5 bases, with 21 bases separating them. Germline V CDR1 and CDR2: SGHNT, YYREEE (reference sequence). The CDR3 totals 16 residues. The DNA of the CDR3 is TGTGCCAGCAGCTCGGGACCACCGGCCCCTAGGGACGAGCAGTACTTC. The encoded protein is CASSSGPPAPRDEQYF.

The CDR3 DNA follows: TGCAGCGTTGAAGGGACAGGGGGCCGGGAGCAGTACTTC. Translated: CSVEGTGGREQYF. The chain has TRBV29-1 and TRBJ2-7; 11 bases fit TRBD1. Trimming at V came to 1 base and at J to 7 bases, leaving 3 bases not matched to a gene. CDR3 length equals 13 residues. Germline V gene sequence: CDR1 SQVTM, CDR2 ANQGSEA.

This clone occurred a few times. This sequence joins TRBV19 and TRBJ2-7, with 7 bases identical to TRBD2. The germline V gene has CDR1 LNHDA and CDR2 SQIVND (reference sequence). The CDR3 loop spans 13 amino acids. The V segment lost 8 bases and the J segment 0 bases; nucleotides outside the gene matches: 4. The CDR3 nucleotides are TGTGCCAGTTCCGGGACTAACTCCTACGAGCAGTACTTC. Translating gives CASSGTNSYEQYF.

This clone was found a few times. The same CDR3 can be traced to other DNA sequences in this sample. The rearrangement joins TRBV29-1 to TRBJ1-1; D unresolved. The CDR3 length is 12 residues. Germline V CDR1 and CDR2: SQVTM, ANQGSEA. Trimming removed 2 bases at V and 1 base at J, with 5 bases between. As DNA, the CDR3 is TGCAGCGTTGAATCCGAGAACACTGAAGCTTTCTTT. It specifies CSVESENTEAFF.

The chain has TRBV29-1 and TRBJ1-1, with D perhaps matching TRBD1 (5 bases). The V gene lost 5 bases and the J gene lost 1 base, with 11 bases spanning the gap. Germline CDR1 and CDR2: SQVTM and ANQGSEA. The CDR3 contains 13 residues. This CDR3 is CSVSQGENTEAFF. DNA for the CDR3: TGCAGCGTTTCCCAGGGTGAGAACACTGAAGCTTTCTTT.